This T cell receptor beta chain was sequenced during a study of shared clonotypes between healthy human individuals. V was cut by 1 base and J by 7 bases, with 4 bases left in between. The CDR3 length is 11 residues. Germline values: CDR1 GTSNPN, CDR2 SVGIG (reference sequence). Measured with immunoSEQ multiplex PCR; TCRdb has only the in-frame clones, and not every one. Of 2,500,000 or so clones in the sample, around 90% were seen once. Specimen: naive CD4+ T cells from PBMCs. Subset indicated: CD45RA+ positively selected. This sequence joins TRBV30 and TRBJ1-4, with no clear D. This TCR was recovered from a young man in good health. Some clones in this sample may be carry-over from other donors' samples. The CDR3 DNA follows: TGTGCCTGGAGTGGGGGTGAAAAACTGTTTTTT. The encoded protein is CAWSGGEKLFF.